This TCR beta chain emerged from a study of cytomegalovirus exposure and HLA in healthy donors. Comment on this clone: Its antigen is unidentified.

General study results and limits: Association of a missense DCLRE1C variant with TCR beta V- and J-gene trimming was reported in a later analysis. Analyzed later, most CMV-associated TCR beta chains appeared HLA-restricted.

60 Vbeta and 13 Jbeta primers were used in PCR. The method was immunoSEQ multiplex PCR; TCRdb's version includes in-frame clones alone and lacks a portion of them. There are about 110,000 clones in the sample; more than 70% occur only once, and less than 2.5% lies in the top ten. The V end lost 0 bases, the J end lost 7 bases, and 16 bases lay between the germline ends. This CDR3 is built from 16 residues. Germline assignment: CDR1 LGHNA and CDR2 YSLEER. The clonotype comes from a man aged 18 to 30 in good health and CMV-seronegative. This sequence joins TRBV4-3 and TRBJ1-3; the D is unclear. The sample taken for sequencing was PBMCs. The CDR3 nucleotides are TGCGCCAGCAGCCAAGATGTGGAGGTGGGAGGGAACACCATATATTTT. Residues: CASSQDVEVGGNTIYF.